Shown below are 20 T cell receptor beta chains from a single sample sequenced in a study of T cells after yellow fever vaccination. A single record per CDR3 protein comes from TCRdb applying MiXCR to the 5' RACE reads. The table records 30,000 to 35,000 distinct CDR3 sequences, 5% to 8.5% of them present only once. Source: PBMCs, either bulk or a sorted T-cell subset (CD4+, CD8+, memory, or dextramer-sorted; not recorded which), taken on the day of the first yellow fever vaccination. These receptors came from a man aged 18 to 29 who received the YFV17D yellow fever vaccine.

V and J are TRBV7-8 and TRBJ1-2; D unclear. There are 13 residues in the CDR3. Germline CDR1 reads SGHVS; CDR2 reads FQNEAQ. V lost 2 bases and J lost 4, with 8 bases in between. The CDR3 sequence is CASSLSSTYGYTF. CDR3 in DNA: TGTGCCAGCAGCTTATCGTCTACCTATGGCTACACCTTC.

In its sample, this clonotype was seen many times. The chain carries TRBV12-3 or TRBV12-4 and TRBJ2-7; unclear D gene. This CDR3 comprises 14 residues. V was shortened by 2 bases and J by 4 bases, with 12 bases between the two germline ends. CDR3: CASSLRSIGYEQYF. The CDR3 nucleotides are TGTGCCAGCAGTTTACGGAGTATCGGTTACGAGCAGTACTTC.

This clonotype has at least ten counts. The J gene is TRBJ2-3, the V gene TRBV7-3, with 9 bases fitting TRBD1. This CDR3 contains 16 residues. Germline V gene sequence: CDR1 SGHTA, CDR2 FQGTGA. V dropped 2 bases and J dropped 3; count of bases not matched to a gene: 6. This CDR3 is CASSLLGQGITDTQYF. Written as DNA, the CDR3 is TGTGCCAGCAGCTTACTGGGACAGGGAATTACAGATACGCAGTATTTT.

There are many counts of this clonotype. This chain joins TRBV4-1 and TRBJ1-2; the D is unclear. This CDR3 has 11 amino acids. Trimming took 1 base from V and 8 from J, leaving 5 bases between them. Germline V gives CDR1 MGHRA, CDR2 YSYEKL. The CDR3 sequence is CASSQGRGYTF. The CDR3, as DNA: TGCGCCAGCAGCCAAGGCCGGGGCTACACCTTC.

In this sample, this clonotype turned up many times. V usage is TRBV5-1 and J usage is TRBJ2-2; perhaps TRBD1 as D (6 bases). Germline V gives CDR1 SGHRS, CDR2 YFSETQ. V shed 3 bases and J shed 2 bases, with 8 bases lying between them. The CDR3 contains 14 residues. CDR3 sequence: CASSSQGNTGELFF. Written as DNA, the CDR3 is TGCGCCAGCAGCTCACAGGGTAACACCGGGGAGCTGTTTTTT.

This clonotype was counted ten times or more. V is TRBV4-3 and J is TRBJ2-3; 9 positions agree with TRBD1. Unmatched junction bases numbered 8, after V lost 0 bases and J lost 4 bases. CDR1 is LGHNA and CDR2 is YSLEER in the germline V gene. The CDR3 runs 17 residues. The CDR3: CASSQEGDREGPDTQYF. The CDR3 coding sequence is TGCGCCAGCAGCCAAGAAGGGGACAGGGAGGGCCCAGATACGCAGTATTTT.

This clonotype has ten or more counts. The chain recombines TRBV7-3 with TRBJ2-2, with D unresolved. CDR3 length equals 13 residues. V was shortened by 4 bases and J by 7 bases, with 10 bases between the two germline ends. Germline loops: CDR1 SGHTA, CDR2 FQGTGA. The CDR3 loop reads CASSSFMNGELFF. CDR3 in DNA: TGTGCCAGCAGCTCCTTCATGAACGGGGAGCTGTTTTTT.

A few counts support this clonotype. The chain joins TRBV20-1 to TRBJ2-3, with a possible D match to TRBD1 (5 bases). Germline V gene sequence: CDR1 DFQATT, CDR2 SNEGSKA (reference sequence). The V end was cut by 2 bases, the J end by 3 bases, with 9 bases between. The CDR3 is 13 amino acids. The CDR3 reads CSARLPGTDTQYF. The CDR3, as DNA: TGCAGTGCTAGACTCCCAGGGACAGATACGCAGTATTTT.

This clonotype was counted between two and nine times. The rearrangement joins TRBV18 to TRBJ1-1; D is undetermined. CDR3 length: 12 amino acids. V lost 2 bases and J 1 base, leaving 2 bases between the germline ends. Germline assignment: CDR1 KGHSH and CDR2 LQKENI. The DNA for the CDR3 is TGTGCCAGCTCACCAGGGAACACTGAAGCTTTCTTT. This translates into CASSPGNTEAFF.

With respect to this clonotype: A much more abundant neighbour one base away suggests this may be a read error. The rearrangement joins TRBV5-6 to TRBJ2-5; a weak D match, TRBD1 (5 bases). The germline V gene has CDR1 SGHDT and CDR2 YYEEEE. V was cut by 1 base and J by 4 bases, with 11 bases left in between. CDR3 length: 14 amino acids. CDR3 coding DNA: TGTGCCAGCAGCTTGTCCGAGACAGCAGAGACCCAGTACTTC. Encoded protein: CASSLSETAETQYF.

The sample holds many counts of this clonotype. The CDR3 reads CASSPSGTGNEQYF. The CDR3 region has the DNA TGTGCCAGCTCACCATCCGGGACAGGGAACGAGCAGTACTTC. This chain connects TRBV18 to TRBJ2-7, with TRBD1 identical over 9 bases. From germline, CDR1 is KGHSH and CDR2 LQKENI. The CDR3 is 14 amino acids. V shed 2 bases and J 5 bases; nucleotides not matched to a gene: 4.

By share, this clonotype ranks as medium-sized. CDR3 in amino acids: CASSQEGSTSYNEQFF. The CDR3 coding sequence is TGTGCCAGCAGCCAAGAGGGATCTACCTCCTACAATGAGCAGTTCTTC. The J gene is TRBJ2-1, the V gene TRBV4-2; D is unresolved. Germline CDR1 reads LGHNA; CDR2 reads YNFKEQ. This CDR3 region has 16 residues. V dropped 0 bases and J dropped 0 bases, with 9 bases sitting between them.

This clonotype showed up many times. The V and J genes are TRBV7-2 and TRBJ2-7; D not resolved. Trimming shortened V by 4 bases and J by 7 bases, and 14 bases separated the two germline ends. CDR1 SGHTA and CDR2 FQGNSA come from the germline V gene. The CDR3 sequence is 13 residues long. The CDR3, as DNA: TGTGCCAGCAGCTCCCTGGTGGGTTCTGAGCAGTACGTC. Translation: CASSSLVGSEQYV.

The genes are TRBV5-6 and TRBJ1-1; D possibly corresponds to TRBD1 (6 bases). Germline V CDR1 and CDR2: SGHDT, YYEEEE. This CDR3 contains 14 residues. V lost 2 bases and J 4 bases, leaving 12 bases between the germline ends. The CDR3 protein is CASSFGGWVTEAFF. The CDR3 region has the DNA TGTGCCAGCAGCTTCGGGGGCTGGGTCACTGAAGCTTTCTTT.

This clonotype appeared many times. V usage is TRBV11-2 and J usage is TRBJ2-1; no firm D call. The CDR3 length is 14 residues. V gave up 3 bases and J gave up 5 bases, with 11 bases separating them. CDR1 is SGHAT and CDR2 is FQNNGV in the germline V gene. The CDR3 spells CASSFPGSNNEQFF. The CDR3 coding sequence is TGTGCCAGCAGCTTTCCCGGCAGTAACAATGAGCAGTTCTTC.

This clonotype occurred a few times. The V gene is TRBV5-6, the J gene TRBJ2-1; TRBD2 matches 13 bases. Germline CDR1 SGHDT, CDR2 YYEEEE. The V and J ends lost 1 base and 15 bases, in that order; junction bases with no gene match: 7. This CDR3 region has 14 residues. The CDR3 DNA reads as TGTGCCAGCAGCTTGTTACTAGCGGGGGGGGGTTGGTTCTTC. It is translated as CASSLLLAGGGWFF.

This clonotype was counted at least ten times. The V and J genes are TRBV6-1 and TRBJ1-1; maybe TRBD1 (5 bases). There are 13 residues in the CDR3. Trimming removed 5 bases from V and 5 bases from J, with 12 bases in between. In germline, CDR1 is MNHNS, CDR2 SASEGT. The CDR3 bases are TGTGCCAGCAGTCTAAGAGGGGTAACTGAAGCTTTCTTT. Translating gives CASSLRGVTEAFF.

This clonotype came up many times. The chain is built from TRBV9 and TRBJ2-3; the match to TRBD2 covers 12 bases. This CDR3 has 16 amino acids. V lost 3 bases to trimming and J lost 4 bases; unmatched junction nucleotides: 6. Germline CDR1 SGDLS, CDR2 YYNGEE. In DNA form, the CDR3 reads TGTGCCAGCAGCGCCCTAGCGGGGGGGCATTCAGATACGCAGTATTTT. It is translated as CASSALAGGHSDTQYF. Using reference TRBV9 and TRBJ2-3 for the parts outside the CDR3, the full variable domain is DSGVTQTPKHLITATGQRVTLRCSPRSGDLSVYWYQQSLDQGLQFLIQYYNGEERAKGNILERFSAQQFPDLHSELNLSSLELGDSALYFCASSALAGGHSDTQYFGPGTRLTVL.

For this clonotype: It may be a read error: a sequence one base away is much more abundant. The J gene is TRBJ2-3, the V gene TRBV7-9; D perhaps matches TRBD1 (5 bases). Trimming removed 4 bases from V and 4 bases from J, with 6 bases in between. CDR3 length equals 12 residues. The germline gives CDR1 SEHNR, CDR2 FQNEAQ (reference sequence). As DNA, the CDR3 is TGTGCCAGCAGCTGGGGCTCAGATACGCAGTATTTT. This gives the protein CASSWGSDTQYF.

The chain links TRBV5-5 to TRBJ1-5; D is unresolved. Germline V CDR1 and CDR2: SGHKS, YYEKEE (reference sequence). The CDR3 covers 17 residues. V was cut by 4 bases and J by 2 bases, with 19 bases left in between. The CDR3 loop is CASSPGLAWEGNQPQHF. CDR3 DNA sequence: TGTGCCAGCAGCCCCGGGCTGGCCTGGGAAGGCAATCAGCCCCAGCATTTT. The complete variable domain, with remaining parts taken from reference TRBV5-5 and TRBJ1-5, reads DAGVTQSPTHLIKTRGQQVTLRCSPISGHKSVSWYQQVLGQGPQFIFQYYEKEERGRGNFPDRFSARQFPNYSSELNVNALLLGDSALYLCASSPGLAWEGNQPQHFGDGTRLSIL.